Below, 8 T cell receptor beta chains from the same sample are listed, as sequenced in a study of regulatory T cells in long-lasting Graves disease. Combining iRepertoire HTBI primers with Arm-PCR of CDR3 regions, the authors built TCR beta libraries. TCRdb reprocessed the multiplex PCR reads via MiXCR and lists one record per CDR3 protein. The sample yields a few hundred thousand distinct CDR3 sequences, about 12% seen once. The time point was: newly diagnosed GD, antithyroid drugs for less than 3 months. The TCR library was made from RNA that had been extracted from PBMCs in TRIzol. The data also belong to a second study, concerning T cells in Graves' hyperthyroidism and ophthalmopathy.

The source material was peripheral blood mononuclear cells (PBMCs), sampled at new diagnosis, from a patient treated with antithyroid drugs. Source of these receptors: a young woman with Graves disease.

The chain links TRBV6-2 or TRBV6-3 to TRBJ1-1, with D maybe TRBD1 (6 bases). This CDR3 is built from 13 residues. CDR1 MNHEY and CDR2 SVGEGT come from the germline V gene. The V end was cut by 2 bases, the J end by 4 bases, with 8 bases between. The CDR3 region is CASSYGGRTEAFF. CDR3 DNA sequence: TGTGCCAGCAGTTACGGGGGCCGCACTGAAGCTTTCTTT.

This clonotype was counted at least ten times. This chain uses TRBV7-8 with TRBJ1-5; D might be TRBD1 (5 bases). The CDR3 runs to 15 residues. V lost 0 bases and J lost 11, with 17 bases in between. Germline CDR1 and CDR2: SGHVS and FQNEAQ. The CDR3 bases are TGTGCCAGCAGCTTAGCGGGGCCGTTTATTGTGGCCCAGCATTTT. Protein product: CASSLAGPFIVAQHF.

This clonotype was picked up many times. The gene calls are TRBV4-3 and TRBJ2-2, with D hard to call. The germline V gene encodes CDR1 LGHNA and CDR2 YSLEER. Trimming removed 0 bases from V and 2 bases from J, with 10 bases in between. The CDR3 contains 16 residues. DNA of the CDR3: TGCGCCAGCAGCCAAGATTTACTTTATAACACCGGGGAGCTGTTTTTT. Its protein product is CASSQDLLYNTGELFF.

The chain has TRBV12-3 or TRBV12-4 and TRBJ1-1; D is possibly TRBD1 (6 bases). CDR3 length: 15 amino acids. The V and J ends lost 5 bases and 4 bases respectively, with 17 bases between them. The CDR3: CASSAPRGVGTEAFF. The CDR3 DNA is TGTGCCAGCAGTGCCCCTAGGGGGGTAGGCACTGAAGCTTTCTTT.

This clonotype was detected a few times. The V gene is TRBV15, the J gene TRBJ2-1; the D gene is possibly TRBD1 (6 bases). V was cut by 4 bases and J by 8 bases, with 15 bases left in between. Germline values: CDR1 LNHNV, CDR2 YYDKDF (reference sequence). The length of the CDR3 is 14 residues. The DNA of the CDR3 is TGTGCCACCAGCAAGGGGGACATCTTGCATGAGCAGTTCTTC. This sequence encodes CATSKGDILHEQFF.

At least ten counts were recorded for this clonotype. The chain links TRBV25-1 to TRBJ2-7; tentatively, D is TRBD1 (7 bases). Germline V lookup: CDR1 MGHDK, CDR2 SYGVNS. CDR3 length equals 14 residues. V was trimmed by 2 bases and J by 5 bases, leaving 13 bases between them. In nucleotides, the CDR3 is TGTGCCAGCAGTGAAGGCAGGGGGGTCGACGAGCAGTACTTC. Amino acids: CASSEGRGVDEQYF.

This clonotype was detected many times. The chain recombines TRBV20-1 with TRBJ1-2, with 8 bases matching TRBD1. V was pared by 6 bases and J by 2 bases, with 8 bases of the junction left unmatched. This CDR3 comprises 14 residues. Germline CDR1 reads DFQATT; CDR2 reads SNEGSKA (reference sequence). In DNA, the CDR3 is TGCAGTGCCACTGTTCGGGACAGGAACTATGGCTACACCTTC. It is translated as CSATVRDRNYGYTF.

J is TRBJ2-6 and V is TRBV10-2; 12 bases match TRBD1. With 6 bases clipped from V and 2 bases from J, the junction kept 5 bases outside the gene matches. The CDR3 is made up of 17 amino acids. From germline, CDR1 is WSHSY and CDR2 SAAADI. This chain's CDR3 is CASSSGTGGAGANVLTF. As DNA, the CDR3 is TGCGCCAGCAGCTCCGGGACAGGGGGCGCTGGGGCCAACGTCCTGACTTTC.